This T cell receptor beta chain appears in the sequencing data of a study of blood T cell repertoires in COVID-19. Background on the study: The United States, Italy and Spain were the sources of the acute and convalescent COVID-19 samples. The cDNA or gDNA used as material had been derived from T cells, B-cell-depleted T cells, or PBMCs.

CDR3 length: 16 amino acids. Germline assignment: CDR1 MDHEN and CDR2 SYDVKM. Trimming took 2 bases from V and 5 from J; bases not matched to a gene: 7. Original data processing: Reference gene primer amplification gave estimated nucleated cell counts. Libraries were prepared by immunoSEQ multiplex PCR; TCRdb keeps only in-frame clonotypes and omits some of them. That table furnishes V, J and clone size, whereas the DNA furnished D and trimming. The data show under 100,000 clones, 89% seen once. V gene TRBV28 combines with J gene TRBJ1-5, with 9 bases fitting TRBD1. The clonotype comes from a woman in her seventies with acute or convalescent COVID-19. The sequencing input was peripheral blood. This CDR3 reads CASSLLVTGGYQPQHF. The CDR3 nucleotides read TGTGCCAGCAGTTTACTAGTAACAGGGGGCTATCAGCCCCAGCATTTT. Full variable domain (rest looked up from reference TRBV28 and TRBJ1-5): DVKVTQSSRYLVKRTGEKVFLECVQDMDHENMFWYRQDPGLGLRLIYFSYDVKMKEKGDIPEGYSVSREKKERFSLILESASTNQTSMYLCASSLLVTGGYQPQHFGDGTRLSIL.